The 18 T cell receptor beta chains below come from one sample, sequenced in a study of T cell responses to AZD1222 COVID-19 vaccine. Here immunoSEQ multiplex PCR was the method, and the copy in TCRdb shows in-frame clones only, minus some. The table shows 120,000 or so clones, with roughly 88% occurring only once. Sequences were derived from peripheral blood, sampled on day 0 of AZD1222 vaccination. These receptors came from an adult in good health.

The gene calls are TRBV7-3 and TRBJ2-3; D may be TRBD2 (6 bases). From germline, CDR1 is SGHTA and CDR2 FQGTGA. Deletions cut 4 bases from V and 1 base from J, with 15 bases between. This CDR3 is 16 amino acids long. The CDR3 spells CASSSGLGGGTDTQYF. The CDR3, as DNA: TGTGCCAGCAGCTCGGGACTGGGGGGAGGCACAGATACGCAGTATTTT.

CDR3 DNA sequence: TGCGCCAGCAGCCGGAGCCTAGGGACTAGCCTTCACAATGAGCAGTTCTTC. Residues: CASSRSLGTSLHNEQFF. The chain joins TRBV5-1 to TRBJ2-1; TRBD2 agrees at 9 bases. Germline lookup yields CDR1 SGHRS and CDR2 YFSETQ. The CDR3 contains 17 residues. V shed 4 bases and J 5 bases; nucleotides not matched to a gene: 13.

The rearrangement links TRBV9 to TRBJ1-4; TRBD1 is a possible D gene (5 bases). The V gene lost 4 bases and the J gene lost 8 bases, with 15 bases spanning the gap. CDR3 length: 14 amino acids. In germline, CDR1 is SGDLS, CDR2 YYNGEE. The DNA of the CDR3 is TGTGCCAGCAGCCGAGCATTGGGACGGGAAAAACTGTTTTTT. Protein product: CASSRALGREKLFF. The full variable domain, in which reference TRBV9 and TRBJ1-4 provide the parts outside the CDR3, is DSGVTQTPKHLITATGQRVTLRCSPRSGDLSVYWYQQSLDQGLQFLIQYYNGEERAKGNILERFSAQQFPDLHSELNLSSLELGDSALYFCASSRALGREKLFFGSGTQLSVL.

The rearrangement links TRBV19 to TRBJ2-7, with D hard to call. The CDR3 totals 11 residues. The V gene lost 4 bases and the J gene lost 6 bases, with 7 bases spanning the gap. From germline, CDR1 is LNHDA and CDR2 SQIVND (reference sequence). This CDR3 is CASSNLREQYF. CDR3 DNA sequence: TGTGCCAGTAGTAACTTACGCGAGCAGTACTTC.

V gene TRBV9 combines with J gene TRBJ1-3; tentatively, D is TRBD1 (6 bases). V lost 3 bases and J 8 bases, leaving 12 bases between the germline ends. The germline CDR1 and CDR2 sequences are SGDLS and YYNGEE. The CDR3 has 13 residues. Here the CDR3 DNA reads TGTGCCAGCAGCGCGAAGGGGGTACACACCATATATTTT. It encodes CASSAKGVHTIYF.

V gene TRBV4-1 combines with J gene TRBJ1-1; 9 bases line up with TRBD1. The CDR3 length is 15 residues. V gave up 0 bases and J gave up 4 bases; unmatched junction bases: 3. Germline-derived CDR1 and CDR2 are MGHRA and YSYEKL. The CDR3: CASSQEGTGPTEAFF. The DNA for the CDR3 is TGCGCCAGCAGCCAAGAGGGGACAGGGCCCACTGAAGCTTTCTTT.

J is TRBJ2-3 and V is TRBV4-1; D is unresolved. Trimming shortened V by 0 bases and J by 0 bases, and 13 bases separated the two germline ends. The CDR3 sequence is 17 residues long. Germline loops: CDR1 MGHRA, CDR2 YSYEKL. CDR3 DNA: TGCGCCAGCAGCCAAGATATGGGCAAGGCCAGCACAGATACGCAGTATTTT. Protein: CASSQDMGKASTDTQYF.

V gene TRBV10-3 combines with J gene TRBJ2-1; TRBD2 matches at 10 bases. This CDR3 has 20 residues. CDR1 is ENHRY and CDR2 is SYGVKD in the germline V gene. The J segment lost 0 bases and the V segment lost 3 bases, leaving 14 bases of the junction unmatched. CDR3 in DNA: TGTGCCATCAGTGATAGTTGGCTAGCGGGGGCCTCGAGCTCCTACAATGAGCAGTTCTTC. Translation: CAISDSWLAGASSSYNEQFF.

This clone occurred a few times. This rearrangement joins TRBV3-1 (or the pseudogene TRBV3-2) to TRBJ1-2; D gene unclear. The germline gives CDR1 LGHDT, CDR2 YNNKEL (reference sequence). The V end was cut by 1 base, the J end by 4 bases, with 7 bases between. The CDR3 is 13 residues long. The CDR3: CASSQVRAYGYTF. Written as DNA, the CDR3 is TGTGCCAGCAGCCAAGTAAGGGCCTATGGCTACACCTTC.

The CDR3: CASSRSGAYEQYF. The CDR3 bases are TGTGCCAGCAGCCGGAGCGGAGCCTACGAGCAGTACTTC. The V call is TRBV14, the J call TRBJ2-7; TRBD2 might be the D (5 bases). Trimming pared 4 bases from V and 2 bases from J, leaving 9 bases between. The CDR3 is 13 residues long. Germline CDR1 is SGHDN and CDR2 is FVKESK.

CDR3 coding DNA: TGTGCCAGCAGCCCGTTCCGGGACAGGTCTAATGAGCAGTTCTTC. Translation gives CASSPFRDRSNEQFF. This chain joins TRBV14 and TRBJ2-1; 8 bases are a match to TRBD1. The ends lost 4 bases at V and 7 bases at J; junction bases unmatched: 9. Germline CDR1 and CDR2: SGHDN and FVKESK. The CDR3 loop spans 15 amino acids.

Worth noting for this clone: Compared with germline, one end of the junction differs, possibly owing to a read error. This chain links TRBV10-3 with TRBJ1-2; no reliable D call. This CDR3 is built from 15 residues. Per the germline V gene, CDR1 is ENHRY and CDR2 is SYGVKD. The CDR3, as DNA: TGTGCGATCACGGGGAACGGTCTTACTAACTATGGCTACACCTTC. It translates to CAITGNGLTNYGYTF.

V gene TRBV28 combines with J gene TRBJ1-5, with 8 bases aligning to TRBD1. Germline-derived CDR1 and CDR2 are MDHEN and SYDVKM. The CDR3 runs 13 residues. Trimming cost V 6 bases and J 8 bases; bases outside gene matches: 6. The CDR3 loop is CASSPTGVKPQHF. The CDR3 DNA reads TGTGCCAGCAGCCCGACAGGGGTCAAGCCCCAGCATTTT.

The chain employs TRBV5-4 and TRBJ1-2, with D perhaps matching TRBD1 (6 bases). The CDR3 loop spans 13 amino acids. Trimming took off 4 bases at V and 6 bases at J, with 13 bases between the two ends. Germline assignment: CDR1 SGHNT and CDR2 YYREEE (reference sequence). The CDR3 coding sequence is TGTGCCAGCAGCCCTAGGCGACAGGATGGCTACACCTTC. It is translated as CASSPRRQDGYTF.

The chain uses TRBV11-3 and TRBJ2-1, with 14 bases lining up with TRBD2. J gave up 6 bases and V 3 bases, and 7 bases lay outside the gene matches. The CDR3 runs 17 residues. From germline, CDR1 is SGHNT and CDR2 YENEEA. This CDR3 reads CASSLGTSGSLGNEQFF. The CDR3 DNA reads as TGTGCCAGCAGCTTGGGGACTAGCGGGAGTCTGGGCAATGAGCAGTTCTTC.

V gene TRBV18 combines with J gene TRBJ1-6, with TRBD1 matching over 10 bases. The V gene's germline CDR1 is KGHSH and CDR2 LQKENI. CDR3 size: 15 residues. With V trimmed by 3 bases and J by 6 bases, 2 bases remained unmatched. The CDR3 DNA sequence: TGTGCCAGCTCACCCGACAGGGGGCTTAATTCACCCCTCCACTTT. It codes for CASSPDRGLNSPLHF.

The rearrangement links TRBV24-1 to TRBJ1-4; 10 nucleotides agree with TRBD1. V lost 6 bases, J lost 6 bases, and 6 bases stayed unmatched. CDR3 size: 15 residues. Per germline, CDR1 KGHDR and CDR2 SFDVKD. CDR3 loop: CATSPGQGFDEKLFF. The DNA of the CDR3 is TGTGCCACCAGTCCGGGACAGGGGTTTGATGAAAAACTGTTTTTT.

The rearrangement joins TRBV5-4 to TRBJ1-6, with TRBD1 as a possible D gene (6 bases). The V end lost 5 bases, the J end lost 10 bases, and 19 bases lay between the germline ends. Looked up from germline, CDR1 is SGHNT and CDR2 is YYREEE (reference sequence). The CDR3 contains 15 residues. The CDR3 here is CASRHGPGARSPLHF. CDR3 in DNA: TGTGCCAGCAGGCATGGGCCAGGGGCGAGGTCACCCCTCCACTTT.